This section outlines one T cell receptor (beta chain) sequence together with its context. The target antigen is unknown. This entry comes from a study of shared clonotypes between healthy human individuals. Notes on the study in general: The donor pool, a small one, limited the genetic and exposure-history diversity represented.

Naive-designated CD8 cells lacked CD45RO, were positively enriched for CCR7, and omitted terminally differentiated effector memory CD45RA+ cells. There are 13 residues in the CDR3. Trimming at V came to 7 bases and at J to 8 bases, leaving 6 bases not matched to a gene. CDR1 is SQVTM and CDR2 is ANQGSEA in the germline V gene. The method was immunoSEQ multiplex PCR; TCRdb's version includes in-frame clones alone and lacks a portion of them. This table holds hundreds of thousands of clones, 80% to 95% found once. V is TRBV29-1 and J is TRBJ2-1; TRBD2 agrees at 12 bases. Material for sequencing was naive CD8+ T cells sorted from blood. The sequence was collected from a man aged 25 to 45 in good health. This CDR3 reads CSAGLAGLDEQFF. The CDR3 nucleotides are TGCAGCGCAGGACTAGCGGGATTGGATGAGCAGTTCTTC.